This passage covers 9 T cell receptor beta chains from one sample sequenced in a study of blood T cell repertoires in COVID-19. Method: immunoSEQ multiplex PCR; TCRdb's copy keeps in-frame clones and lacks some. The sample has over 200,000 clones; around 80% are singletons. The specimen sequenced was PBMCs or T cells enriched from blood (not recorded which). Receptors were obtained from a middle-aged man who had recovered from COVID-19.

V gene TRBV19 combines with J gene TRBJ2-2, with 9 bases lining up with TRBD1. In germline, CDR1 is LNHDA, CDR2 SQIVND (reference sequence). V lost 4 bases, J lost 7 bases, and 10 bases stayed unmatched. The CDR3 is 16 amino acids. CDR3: CASSRGQGKEGGELFF. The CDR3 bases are TGTGCCAGTAGTAGGGGACAGGGCAAAGAGGGCGGGGAGCTGTTTTTT.

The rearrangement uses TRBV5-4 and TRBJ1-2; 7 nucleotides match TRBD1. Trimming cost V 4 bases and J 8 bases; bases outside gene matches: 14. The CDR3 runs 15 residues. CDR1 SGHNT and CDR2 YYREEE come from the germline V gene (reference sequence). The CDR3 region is CASSPSADRVEGYTF. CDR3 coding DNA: TGTGCCAGCAGCCCCTCGGCCGACAGGGTGGAAGGCTACACCTTC.

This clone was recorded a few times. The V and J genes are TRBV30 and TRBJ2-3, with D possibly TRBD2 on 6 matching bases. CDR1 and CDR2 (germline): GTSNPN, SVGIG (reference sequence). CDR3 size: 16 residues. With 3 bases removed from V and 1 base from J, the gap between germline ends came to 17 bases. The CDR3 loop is CAWSAGAGKGTDTQYF. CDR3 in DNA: TGTGCCTGGAGCGCAGGCGCGGGGAAGGGCACAGATACGCAGTATTTT. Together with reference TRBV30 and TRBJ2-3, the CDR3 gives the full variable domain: SQTIHQWPATLVQPVGSPLSLECTVEGTSNPNLYWYRQAAGRGLQLLFYSVGIGQISSEVPQNLSASRPQDRQFILSSKKLLLSDSGFYLCAWSAGAGKGTDTQYFGPGTRLTVL.

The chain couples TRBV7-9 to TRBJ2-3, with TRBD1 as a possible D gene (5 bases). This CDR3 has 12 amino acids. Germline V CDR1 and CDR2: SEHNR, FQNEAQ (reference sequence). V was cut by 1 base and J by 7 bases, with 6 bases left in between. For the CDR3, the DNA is TGTGCCAGCAGCTTAGAGGGGAATACGCAGTATTTT. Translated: CASSLEGNTQYF.

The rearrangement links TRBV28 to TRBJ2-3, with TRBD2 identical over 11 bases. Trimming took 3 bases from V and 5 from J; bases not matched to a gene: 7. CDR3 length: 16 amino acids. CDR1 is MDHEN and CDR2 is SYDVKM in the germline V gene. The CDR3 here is CASSLGSGRARDTQYF. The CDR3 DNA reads TGTGCCAGCAGTTTGGGTAGCGGGAGGGCCAGAGATACGCAGTATTTT. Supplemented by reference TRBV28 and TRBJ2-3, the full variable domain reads DVKVTQSSRYLVKRTGEKVFLECVQDMDHENMFWYRQDPGLGLRLIYFSYDVKMKEKGDIPEGYSVSREKKERFSLILESASTNQTSMYLCASSLGSGRARDTQYFGPGTRLTVL.

CDR3 loop: CASSSGFGEQFF. The CDR3 nucleotides read TGTGCCAGTAGCTCAGGGTTCGGTGAGCAGTTCTTC. J is TRBJ2-1 and V is TRBV19, with a possible D match to TRBD1 (5 bases). The CDR3 has 12 residues. V lost 6 bases, J lost 9 bases, and 12 bases lay in between. Per germline, CDR1 LNHDA and CDR2 SQIVND (reference sequence).

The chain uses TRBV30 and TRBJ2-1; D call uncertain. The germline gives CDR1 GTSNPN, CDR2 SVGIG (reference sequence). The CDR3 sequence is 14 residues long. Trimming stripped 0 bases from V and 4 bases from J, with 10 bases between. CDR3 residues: CAWSVQLDYNEQFF. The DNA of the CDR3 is TGTGCCTGGAGTGTTCAACTCGATTACAATGAGCAGTTCTTC.

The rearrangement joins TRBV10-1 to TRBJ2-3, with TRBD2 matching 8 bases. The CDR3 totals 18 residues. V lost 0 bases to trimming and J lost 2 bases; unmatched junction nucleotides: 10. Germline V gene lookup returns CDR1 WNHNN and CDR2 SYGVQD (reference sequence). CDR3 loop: CASSESGGHSGATDTQYF. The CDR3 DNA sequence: TGCGCCAGCAGTGAGTCCGGGGGGCATAGCGGGGCCACAGATACGCAGTATTTT.

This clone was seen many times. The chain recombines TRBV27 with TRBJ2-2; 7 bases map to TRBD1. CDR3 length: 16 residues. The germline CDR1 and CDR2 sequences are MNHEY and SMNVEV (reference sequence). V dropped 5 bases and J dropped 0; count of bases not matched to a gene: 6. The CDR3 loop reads CASSLRQGSNTGELFF. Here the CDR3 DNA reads TGTGCCAGCAGTCTGAGACAGGGATCGAACACCGGGGAGCTGTTTTTT.